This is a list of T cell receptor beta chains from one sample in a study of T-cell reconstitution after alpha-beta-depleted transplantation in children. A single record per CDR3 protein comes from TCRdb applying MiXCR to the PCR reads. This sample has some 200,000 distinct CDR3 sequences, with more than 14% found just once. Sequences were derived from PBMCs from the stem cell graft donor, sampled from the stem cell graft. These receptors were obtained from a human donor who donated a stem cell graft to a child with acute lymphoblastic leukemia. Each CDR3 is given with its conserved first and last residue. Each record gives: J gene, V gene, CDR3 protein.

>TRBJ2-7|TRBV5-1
CASSLGSAAYEQYF
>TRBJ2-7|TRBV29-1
CSVERGTGGSYEQYF
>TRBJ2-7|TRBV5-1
CASSYLDTTYEQYF
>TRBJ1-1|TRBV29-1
CSGTGVTEAFF
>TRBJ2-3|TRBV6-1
CASSHGTSGGTDTQYF
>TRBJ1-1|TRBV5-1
CASSPQRGNTEAFF
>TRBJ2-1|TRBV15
CATSRSLVGVGNEQFF
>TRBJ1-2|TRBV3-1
CASSHSHGAGYGYTF
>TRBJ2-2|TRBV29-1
CSAANPGDTGELFF
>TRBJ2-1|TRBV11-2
CASSPRRGGSYNKQFF
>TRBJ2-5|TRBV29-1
CSVGRTASQETQYF
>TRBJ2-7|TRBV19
CASRTSAGGAYEQYF
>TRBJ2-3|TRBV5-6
CASSPQGLAGAADTQYF
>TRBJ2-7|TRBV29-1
CSVEDRDRYF
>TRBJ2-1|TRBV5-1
CASSRGGTGYNEQFF
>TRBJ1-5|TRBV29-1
CSVVGGPNQPQHF
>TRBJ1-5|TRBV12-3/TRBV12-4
CASRRTGSLNQPQHF